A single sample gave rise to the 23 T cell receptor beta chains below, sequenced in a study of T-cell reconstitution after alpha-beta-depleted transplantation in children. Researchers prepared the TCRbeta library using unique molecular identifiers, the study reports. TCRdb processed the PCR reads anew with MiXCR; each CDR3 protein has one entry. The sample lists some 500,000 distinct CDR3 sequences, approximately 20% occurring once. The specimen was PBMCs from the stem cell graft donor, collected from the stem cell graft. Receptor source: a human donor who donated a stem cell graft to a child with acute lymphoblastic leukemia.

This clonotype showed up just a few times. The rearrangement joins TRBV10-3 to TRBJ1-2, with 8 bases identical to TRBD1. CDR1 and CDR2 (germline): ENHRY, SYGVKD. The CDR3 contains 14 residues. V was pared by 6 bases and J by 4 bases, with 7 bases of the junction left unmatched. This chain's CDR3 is CAIRSDRGAYGYTF. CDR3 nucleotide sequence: TGTGCCATCAGAAGCGACAGGGGAGCCTATGGCTACACCTTC.

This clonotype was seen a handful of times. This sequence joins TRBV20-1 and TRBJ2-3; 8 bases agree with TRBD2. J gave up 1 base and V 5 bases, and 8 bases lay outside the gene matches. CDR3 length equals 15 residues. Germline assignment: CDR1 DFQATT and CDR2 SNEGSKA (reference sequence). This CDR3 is CSARAASGRTDTQYF. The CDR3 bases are TGCAGTGCTCGAGCGGCTAGCGGGCGCACAGATACGCAGTATTTT.

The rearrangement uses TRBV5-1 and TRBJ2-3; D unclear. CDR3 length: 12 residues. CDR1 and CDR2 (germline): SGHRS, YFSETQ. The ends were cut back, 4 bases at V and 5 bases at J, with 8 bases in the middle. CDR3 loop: CASSPSRDTQYF. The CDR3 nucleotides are TGCGCCAGCAGCCCCAGTAGAGATACGCAGTATTTT. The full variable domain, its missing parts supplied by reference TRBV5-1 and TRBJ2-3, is KAGVTQTPRYLIKTRGQQVTLSCSPISGHRSVSWYQQTPGQGLQFLFEYFSETQRNKGNFPGRFSGRQFSNSRSEMNVSTLELGDSALYLCASSPSRDTQYFGPGTRLTVL.

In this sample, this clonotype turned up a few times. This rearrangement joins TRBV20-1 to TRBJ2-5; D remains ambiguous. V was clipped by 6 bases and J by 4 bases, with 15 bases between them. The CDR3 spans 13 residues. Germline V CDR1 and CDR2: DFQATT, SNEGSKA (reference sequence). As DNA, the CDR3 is TGCAGTGCCCCGGCGCTTCTCGGAGAGACCCAGTACTTC. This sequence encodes CSAPALLGETQYF.

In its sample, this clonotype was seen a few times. The CDR3 DNA sequence: TGTGCCAGTAGTTCCGGGACTGGGGCCAACGTCCTGACTTTC. Its protein product is CASSSGTGANVLTF. The chain couples TRBV19 to TRBJ2-6; possibly TRBD2 for D (5 bases). CDR1 and CDR2 from the germline V gene are LNHDA and SQIVND (reference sequence). CDR3 length: 14 residues. V shed 5 bases and J shed 2 bases, with 7 bases lying between them.

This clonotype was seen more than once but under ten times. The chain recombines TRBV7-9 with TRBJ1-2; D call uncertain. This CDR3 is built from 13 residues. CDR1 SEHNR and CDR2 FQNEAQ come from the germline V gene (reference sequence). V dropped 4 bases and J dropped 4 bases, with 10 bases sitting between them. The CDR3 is CASSSPGVYGYTF. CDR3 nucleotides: TGTGCCAGCAGCTCCCCCGGGGTCTATGGCTACACCTTC.

The CDR3 protein is CASSRSGTAFTDTQYF. CDR3 in DNA: TGTGCCAGCAGTCGCTCCGGGACGGCTTTCACAGATACGCAGTATTTT. The genes are TRBV27 and TRBJ2-3; D is perhaps TRBD1 or TRBD2 (5 bases each). CDR1 and CDR2 (germline): MNHEY, SMNVEV (reference sequence). This CDR3 has 16 residues. With 5 bases removed from V and 2 bases from J, the gap between germline ends came to 17 bases.

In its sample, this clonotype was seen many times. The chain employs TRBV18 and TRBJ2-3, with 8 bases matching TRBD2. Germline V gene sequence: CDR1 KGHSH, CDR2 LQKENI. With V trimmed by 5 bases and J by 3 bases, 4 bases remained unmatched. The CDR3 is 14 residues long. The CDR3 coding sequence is TGTGCCAGCTCAACCGGACTAGCAACAGATACGCAGTATTTT. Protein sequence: CASSTGLATDTQYF.

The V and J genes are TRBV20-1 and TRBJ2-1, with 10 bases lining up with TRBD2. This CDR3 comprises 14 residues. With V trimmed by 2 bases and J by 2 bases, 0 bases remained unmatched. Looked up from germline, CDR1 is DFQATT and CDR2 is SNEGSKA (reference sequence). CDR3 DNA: TGCAGTGCTAGACTAGCGGGAGCCTACAATGAGCAGTTCTTC. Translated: CSARLAGAYNEQFF.

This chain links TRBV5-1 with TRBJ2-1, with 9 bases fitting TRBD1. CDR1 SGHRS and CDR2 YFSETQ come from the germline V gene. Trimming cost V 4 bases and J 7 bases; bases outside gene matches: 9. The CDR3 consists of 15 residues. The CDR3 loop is CASSPGQGHRNEQFF. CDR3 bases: TGCGCCAGCAGCCCGGGACAGGGTCATCGGAATGAGCAGTTCTTC.

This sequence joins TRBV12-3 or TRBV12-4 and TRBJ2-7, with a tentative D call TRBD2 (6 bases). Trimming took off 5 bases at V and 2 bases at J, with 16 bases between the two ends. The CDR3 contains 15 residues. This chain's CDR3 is CASSETRESTYEQYF. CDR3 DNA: TGTGCCAGCAGTGAGACTAGAGAAAGTACCTACGAGCAGTACTTC.

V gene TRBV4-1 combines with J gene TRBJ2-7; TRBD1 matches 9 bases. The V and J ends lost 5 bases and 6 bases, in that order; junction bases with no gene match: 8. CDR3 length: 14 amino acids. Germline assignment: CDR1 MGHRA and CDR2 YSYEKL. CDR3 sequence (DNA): TGCGCCAGCAGCGCACCGGGACAGGGTTTCGAGCAGTACTTC. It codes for CASSAPGQGFEQYF.

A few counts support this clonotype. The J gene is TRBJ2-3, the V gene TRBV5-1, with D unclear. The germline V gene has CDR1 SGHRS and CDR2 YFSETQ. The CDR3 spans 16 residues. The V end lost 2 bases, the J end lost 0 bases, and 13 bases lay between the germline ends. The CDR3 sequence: CASSFHPDTSTDTQYF. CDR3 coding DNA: TGCGCCAGCAGCTTTCACCCAGACACTAGCACAGATACGCAGTATTTT. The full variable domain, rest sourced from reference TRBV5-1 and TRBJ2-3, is KAGVTQTPRYLIKTRGQQVTLSCSPISGHRSVSWYQQTPGQGLQFLFEYFSETQRNKGNFPGRFSGRQFSNSRSEMNVSTLELGDSALYLCASSFHPDTSTDTQYFGPGTRLTVL.

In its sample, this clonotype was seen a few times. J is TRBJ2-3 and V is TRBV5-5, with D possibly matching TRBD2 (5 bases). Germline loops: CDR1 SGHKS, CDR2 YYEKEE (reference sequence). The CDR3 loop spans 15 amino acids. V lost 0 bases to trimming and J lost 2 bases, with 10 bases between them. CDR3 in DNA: TGTGCCAGCAGCTTGGATGCGGGCACCACAGATACGCAGTATTTT. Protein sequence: CASSLDAGTTDTQYF.

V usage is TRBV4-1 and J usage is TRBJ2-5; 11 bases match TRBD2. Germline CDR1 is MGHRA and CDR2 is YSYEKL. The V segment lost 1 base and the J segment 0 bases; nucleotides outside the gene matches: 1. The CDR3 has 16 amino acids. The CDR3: CASSQVGLADQETQYF. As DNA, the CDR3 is TGCGCCAGCAGCCAAGTGGGACTAGCGGACCAAGAGACCCAGTACTTC.

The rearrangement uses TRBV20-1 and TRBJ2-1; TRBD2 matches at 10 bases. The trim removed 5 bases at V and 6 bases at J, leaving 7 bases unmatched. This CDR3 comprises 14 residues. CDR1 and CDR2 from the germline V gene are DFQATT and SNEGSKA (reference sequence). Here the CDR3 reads CSASLAGVRNEQFF. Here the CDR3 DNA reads TGCAGTGCTTCTCTAGCGGGAGTTCGCAATGAGCAGTTCTTC.

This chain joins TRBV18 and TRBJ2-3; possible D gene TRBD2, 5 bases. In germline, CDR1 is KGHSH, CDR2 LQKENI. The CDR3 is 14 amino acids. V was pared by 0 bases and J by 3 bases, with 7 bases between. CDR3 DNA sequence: TGTGCCAGCTCACCACCGGGAGCAACAGATACGCAGTATTTT. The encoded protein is CASSPPGATDTQYF.

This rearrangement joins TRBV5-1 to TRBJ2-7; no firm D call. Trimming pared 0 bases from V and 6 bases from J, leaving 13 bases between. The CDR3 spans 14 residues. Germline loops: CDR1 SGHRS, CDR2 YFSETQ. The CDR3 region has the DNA TGCGCCAGCAGCTTGGCCCCGCCGGCCACCGAGCAGTACTTC. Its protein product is CASSLAPPATEQYF.

The CDR3 loop is CSARDYRFAQETQYF. CDR3 coding DNA: TGCAGTGCTAGAGACTACAGGTTCGCCCAAGAGACCCAGTACTTC. V usage is TRBV20-1 and J usage is TRBJ2-5; perhaps TRBD1 as D (5 bases). The CDR3 is 15 amino acids. Germline V gene sequence: CDR1 DFQATT, CDR2 SNEGSKA (reference sequence). Deletions cut 0 bases from V and 1 base from J, with 12 bases between.

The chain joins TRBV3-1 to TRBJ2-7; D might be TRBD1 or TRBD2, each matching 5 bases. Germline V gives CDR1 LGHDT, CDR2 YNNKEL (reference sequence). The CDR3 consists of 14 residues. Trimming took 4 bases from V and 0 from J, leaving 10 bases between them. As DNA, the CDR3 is TGTGCCAGCAGCCTAGTAGGGACCTCCTACGAGCAGTACTTC. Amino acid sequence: CASSLVGTSYEQYF.

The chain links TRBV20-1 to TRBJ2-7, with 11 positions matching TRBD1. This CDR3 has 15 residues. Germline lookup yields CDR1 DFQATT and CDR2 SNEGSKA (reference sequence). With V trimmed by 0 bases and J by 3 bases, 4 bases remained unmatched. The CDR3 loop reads CSARDPGQGGYEQYF. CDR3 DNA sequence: TGCAGTGCTAGAGACCCGGGACAGGGGGGCTACGAGCAGTACTTC.

CDR3 coding DNA: TGTGCCAGCAGCTTGGAAGGGGGGACATTCACCTACGAGCAGTACTTC. Amino acids: CASSLEGGTFTYEQYF. The rearrangement links TRBV5-6 to TRBJ2-7, with D perhaps given as TRBD1 or TRBD2 (6 bases each). V was trimmed by 0 bases and J by 2 bases, leaving 15 bases between them. There are 16 residues in the CDR3. The germline V gene has CDR1 SGHDT and CDR2 YYEEEE.

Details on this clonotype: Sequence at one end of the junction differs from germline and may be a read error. DNA of the CDR3: TGTGCCCACAGGGGGAACACCGGGCAGCTGTTTTTT. Protein product: CAHRGNTGQLFF. The chain uses TRBV6-1 and TRBJ2-2; 8 bases align to TRBD1. The CDR3 sequence is 12 residues long. Looked up from germline, CDR1 is MNHNS and CDR2 is SASEGT.